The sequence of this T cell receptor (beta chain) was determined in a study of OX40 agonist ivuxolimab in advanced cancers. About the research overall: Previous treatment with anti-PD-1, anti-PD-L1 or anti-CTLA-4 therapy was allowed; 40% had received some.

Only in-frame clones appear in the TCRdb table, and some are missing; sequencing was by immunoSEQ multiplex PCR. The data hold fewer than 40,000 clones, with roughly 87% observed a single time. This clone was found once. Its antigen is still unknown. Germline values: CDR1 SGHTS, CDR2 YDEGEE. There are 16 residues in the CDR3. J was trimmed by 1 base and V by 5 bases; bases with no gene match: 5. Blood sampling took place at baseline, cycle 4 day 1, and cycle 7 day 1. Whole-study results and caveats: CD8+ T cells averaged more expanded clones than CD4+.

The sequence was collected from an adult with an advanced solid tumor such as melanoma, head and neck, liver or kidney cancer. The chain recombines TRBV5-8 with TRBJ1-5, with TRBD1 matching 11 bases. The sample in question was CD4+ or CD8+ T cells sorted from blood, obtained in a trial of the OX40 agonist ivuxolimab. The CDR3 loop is CASSLRTGGSNQPQHF. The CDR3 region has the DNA TGTGCCAGCAGTTTAAGGACAGGGGGCAGCAATCAGCCCCAGCATTTT.